The 5 T cell receptor beta chains below were found in one sample sequenced in a study of blood T cell repertoires in COVID-19. The assay was immunoSEQ multiplex PCR, and TCRdb's table has in-frame clones only and misses some. The table has tens of thousands of clones, approximately 85% seen once; the top ten hold 8.5% to 10%. Sample: peripheral blood. These receptor sequences come from a man aged 45-65 years with COVID-19, enrolled during active disease.

This rearrangement joins TRBV12-3 or TRBV12-4 to TRBJ2-5; no reliable D call. V dropped 3 bases and J dropped 4 bases, with 9 bases sitting between them. CDR3 length: 13 residues. The CDR3 DNA sequence: TGTGCCAGCAGTTTTGAGAGGCCAGAGACCCAGTACTTC. Protein product: CASSFERPETQYF.

V is TRBV4-1 and J is TRBJ1-1; D may be TRBD1 (5 bases). V was clipped by 0 bases and J by 1 base, with 12 bases between them. The CDR3 spans 16 residues. CDR1 and CDR2 (germline): MGHRA, YSYEKL. CDR3 residues: CASSQDETVRNTEAFF. The CDR3 DNA follows: TGCGCCAGCAGCCAAGATGAGACAGTAAGGAACACTGAAGCTTTCTTT.

The chain employs TRBV6-5 and TRBJ1-1; TRBD1 is a possible D gene (5 bases). The CDR3 contains 14 residues. V lost 6 bases to trimming and J lost 0 bases, with 11 bases between them. In germline, CDR1 is MNHEY, CDR2 SVGAGI. CDR3 coding DNA: TGTGCCAGCAGACCAGCAGGGCTGAACACTGAAGCTTTCTTT. Protein sequence: CASRPAGLNTEAFF.

The rearrangement joins TRBV7-2 to TRBJ2-3, with D perhaps TRBD1 (5 bases). V lost 0 bases and J 2 bases, leaving 9 bases between the germline ends. The CDR3 consists of 15 residues. Germline CDR1 reads SGHTA; CDR2 reads FQGNSA. The CDR3, as DNA: TGTGCCAGCAGCTTAGCAGGGGCCCTCACAGATACGCAGTATTTT. It specifies CASSLAGALTDTQYF. Complete variable domain (other parts from reference TRBV7-2 and TRBJ2-3): GAGVSQSPSNKVTEKGKDVELRCDPISGHTALYWYRQSLGQGLEFLIYFQGNSAPDKSGLPSDRFSAERTGGSVSTLTIQRTQQEDSAVYLCASSLAGALTDTQYFGPGTRLTVL.

This chain connects TRBV28 to TRBJ1-5; no clear D. Germline V gene sequence: CDR1 MDHEN, CDR2 SYDVKM. Trimming took off 6 bases at V and 0 bases at J, with 15 bases between the two ends. The CDR3 totals 16 residues. CDR3 DNA sequence: TGTGCCAGCAGGGCACAGAGTATCTATAGCAATCAGCCCCAGCATTTT. Protein product: CASRAQSIYSNQPQHF. Variable domain in full (rest from reference TRBV28 and TRBJ1-5): DVKVTQSSRYLVKRTGEKVFLECVQDMDHENMFWYRQDPGLGLRLIYFSYDVKMKEKGDIPEGYSVSREKKERFSLILESASTNQTSMYLCASRAQSIYSNQPQHFGDGTRLSIL.